This TCR beta chain was sequenced during a study of blood T cell repertoires in COVID-19. TCRdb's table, derived via immunoSEQ multiplex PCR, lists solely in-frame clones and lacks some. This table has 350,000 to 400,000 clones, approximately 87% appearing once. The CDR3 extends over 14 amino acids. Germline trimming cut 5 bases from V and 4 bases from J; bases unmatched to any gene: 8. The germline gives CDR1 GTSNPN, CDR2 SVGIG (reference sequence). The origin of this receptor is a woman between 25 and 40 years old with acute COVID-19. This rearrangement joins TRBV30 to TRBJ2-1, with 7 bases lining up with TRBD1. The specimen was PBMCs or T cells enriched from blood (not recorded which). CDR3 nucleotide sequence: TGTGCCTGGGGTACAGGGGTCATGTACAATGAGCAGTTCTTC. Translated, it gives CAWGTGVMYNEQFF.